This TCR beta chain was sequenced in a study of identical twins. TCRdb reprocessed the 5' RACE reads via MiXCR and lists one record per CDR3 protein. Of approximately 190,000 distinct CDR3 sequences in the sample, more than 15% were seen once. This clonotype was observed a few times. The germline gives CDR1 SGHTA, CDR2 FQGTGA. J was trimmed by 7 bases and V by 4 bases; bases with no gene match: 6. This CDR3 is built from 14 residues. These data were also reused for a study on T cells expressing NK-cell markers. This second study notes: The authors derived TCR beta repertoires from sorted CD3+CD56+NKG2C+, CD3+CD56+NKG2C- and CD3+CD56-NKG2C+ T cells.

The sequencing sample was made of CD8+ T cells sorted from blood. This TCR was recovered from a woman younger than 30 in good health. The chain is built from TRBV7-3 and TRBJ2-1; 8 nucleotides line up with TRBD2. Here the CDR3 reads CASSSGGGQNEQFF. The DNA of the CDR3 is TGTGCCAGCAGCTCTGGCGGGGGGCAGAATGAGCAGTTCTTC. Full variable domain (outside the CDR3, taken from reference TRBV7-3 and TRBJ2-1): GAGVSQTPSNKVTEKGKYVELRCDPISGHTALYWYRQSLGQGPEFLIYFQGTGAADDSGLPNDRFFAVRPEGSVSTLKIQRTERGDSAVYLCASSSGGGQNEQFFGPGTRLTVL.